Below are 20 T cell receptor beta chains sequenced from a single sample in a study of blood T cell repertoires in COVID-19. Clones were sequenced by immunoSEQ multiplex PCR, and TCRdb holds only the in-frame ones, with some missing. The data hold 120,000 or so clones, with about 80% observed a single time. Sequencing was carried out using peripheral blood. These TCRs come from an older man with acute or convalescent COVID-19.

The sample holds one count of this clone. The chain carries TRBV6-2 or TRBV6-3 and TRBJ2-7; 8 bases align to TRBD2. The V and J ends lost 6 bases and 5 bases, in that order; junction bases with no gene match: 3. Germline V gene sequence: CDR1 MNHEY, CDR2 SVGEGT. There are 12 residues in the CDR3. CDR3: CASSRGGHEQYF. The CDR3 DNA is TGTGCCAGCAGCCGGGGGGGTCACGAGCAGTACTTC.

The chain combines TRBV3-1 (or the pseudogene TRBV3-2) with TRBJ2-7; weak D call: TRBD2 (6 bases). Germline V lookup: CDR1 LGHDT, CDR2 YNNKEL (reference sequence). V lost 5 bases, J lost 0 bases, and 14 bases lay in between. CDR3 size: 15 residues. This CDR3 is CASSARYSGSYEQYF. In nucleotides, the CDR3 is TGTGCCAGCAGCGCCAGGTATAGCGGCTCCTACGAGCAGTACTTC.

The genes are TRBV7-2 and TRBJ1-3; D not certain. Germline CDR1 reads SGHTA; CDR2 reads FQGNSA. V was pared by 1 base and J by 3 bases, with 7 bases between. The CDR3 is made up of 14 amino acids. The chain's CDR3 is CASSLVGGGNTIYF. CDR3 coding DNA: TGTGCCAGCAGCTTAGTTGGCGGTGGAAACACCATATATTTT. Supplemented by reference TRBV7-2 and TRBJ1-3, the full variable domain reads GAGVSQSPSNKVTEKGKDVELRCDPISGHTALYWYRQSLGQGLEFLIYFQGNSAPDKSGLPSDRFSAERTGGSVSTLTIQRTQQEDSAVYLCASSLVGGGNTIYFGEGSWLTVV.

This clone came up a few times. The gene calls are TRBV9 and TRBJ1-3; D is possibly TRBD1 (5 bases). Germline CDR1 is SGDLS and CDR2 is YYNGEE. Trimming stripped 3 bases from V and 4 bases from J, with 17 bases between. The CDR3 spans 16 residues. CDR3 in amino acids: CASSARLEGWGNTIYF. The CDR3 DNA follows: TGTGCCAGCAGCGCCCGATTGGAGGGGTGGGGAAACACCATATATTTT.

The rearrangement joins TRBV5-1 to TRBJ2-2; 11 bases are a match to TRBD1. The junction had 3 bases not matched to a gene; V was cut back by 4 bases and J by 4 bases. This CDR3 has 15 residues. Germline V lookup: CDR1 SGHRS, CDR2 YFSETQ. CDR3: CASSGGTGGTGELFF. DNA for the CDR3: TGCGCCAGCAGCGGAGGGACAGGGGGCACCGGGGAGCTGTTTTTT.

The CDR3 region is CASSLDGAHSNQPQHF. The CDR3 coding sequence is TGCGCCAGCAGCTTGGACGGAGCCCATAGCAATCAGCCCCAGCATTTT. The chain combines TRBV5-1 with TRBJ1-5; D is undetermined. V lost 0 bases to trimming and J lost 0 bases, with 10 bases between them. There are 16 residues in the CDR3. Germline loops: CDR1 SGHRS, CDR2 YFSETQ.

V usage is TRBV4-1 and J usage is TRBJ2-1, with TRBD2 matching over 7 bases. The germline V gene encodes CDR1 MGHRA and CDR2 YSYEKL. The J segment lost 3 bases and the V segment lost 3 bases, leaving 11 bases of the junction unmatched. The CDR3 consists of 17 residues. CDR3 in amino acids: CASSQERIRTSYNEQFF. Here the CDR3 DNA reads TGCGCCAGCAGCCAGGAAAGAATCAGGACTAGCTACAATGAGCAGTTCTTC.

CDR3 in DNA: TGTGCCAGCAGTCCCGGACAGGGCTTGGATGAAAAACTGTTTTTT. Translating it yields CASSPGQGLDEKLFF. J is TRBJ1-4 and V is TRBV6-2 or TRBV6-3, with 8 bases matching TRBD1. J gave up 6 bases and V 5 bases, and 8 bases lay outside the gene matches. Looked up from germline, CDR1 is MNHEY and CDR2 is SVGEGT. The CDR3 loop spans 15 amino acids.

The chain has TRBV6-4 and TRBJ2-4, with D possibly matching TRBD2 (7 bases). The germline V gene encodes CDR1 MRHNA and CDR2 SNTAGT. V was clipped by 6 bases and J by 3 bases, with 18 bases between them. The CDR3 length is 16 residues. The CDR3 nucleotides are TGTGCCAGCAGGCCCCGGGGGGCGGAAGGCAAAAACATTCAGTACTTC. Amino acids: CASRPRGAEGKNIQYF.

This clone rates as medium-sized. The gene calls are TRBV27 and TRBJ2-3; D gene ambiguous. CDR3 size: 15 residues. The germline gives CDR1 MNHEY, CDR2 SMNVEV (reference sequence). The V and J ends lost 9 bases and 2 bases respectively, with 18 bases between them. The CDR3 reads CASSPSHPSTDTQYF. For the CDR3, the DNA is TGTGCCAGTAGCCCCAGCCACCCCTCCACAGATACGCAGTATTTT.

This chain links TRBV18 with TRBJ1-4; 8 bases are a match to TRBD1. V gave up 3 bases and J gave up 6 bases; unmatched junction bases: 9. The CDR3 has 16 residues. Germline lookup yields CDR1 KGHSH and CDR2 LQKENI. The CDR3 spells CASSPYRQGRDEKLFF. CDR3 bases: TGTGCCAGCTCACCCTACCGACAGGGGAGAGATGAAAAACTGTTTTTT.

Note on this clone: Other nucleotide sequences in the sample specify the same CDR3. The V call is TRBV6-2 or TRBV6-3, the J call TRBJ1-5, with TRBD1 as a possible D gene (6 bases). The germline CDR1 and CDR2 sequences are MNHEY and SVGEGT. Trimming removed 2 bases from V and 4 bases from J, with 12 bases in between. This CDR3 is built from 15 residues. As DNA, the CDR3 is TGTGCCAGCAGTTACACAGGGTTAGGAAATCAGCCCCAGCATTTT. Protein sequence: CASSYTGLGNQPQHF.

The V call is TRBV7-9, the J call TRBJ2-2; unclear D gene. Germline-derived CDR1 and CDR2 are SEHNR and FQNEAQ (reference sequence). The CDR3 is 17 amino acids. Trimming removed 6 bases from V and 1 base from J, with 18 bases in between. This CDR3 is CASRPGLIAGNTGELFF. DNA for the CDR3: TGTGCCAGCAGGCCCGGCCTGATTGCAGGGAACACCGGGGAGCTGTTTTTT.

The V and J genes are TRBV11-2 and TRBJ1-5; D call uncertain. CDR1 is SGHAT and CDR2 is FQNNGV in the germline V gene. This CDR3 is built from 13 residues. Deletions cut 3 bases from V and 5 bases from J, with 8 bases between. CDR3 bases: TGTGCCAGCAGCTTGGGCCGTGATCAGCCCCAGCATTTT. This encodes CASSLGRDQPQHF.

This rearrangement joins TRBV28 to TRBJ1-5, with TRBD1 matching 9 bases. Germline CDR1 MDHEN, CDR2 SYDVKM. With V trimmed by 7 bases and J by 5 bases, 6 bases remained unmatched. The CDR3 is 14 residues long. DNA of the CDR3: TGTGCCAGCATCGAACAGGGGGCCTATCAGCCCCAGCATTTT. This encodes CASIEQGAYQPQHF.

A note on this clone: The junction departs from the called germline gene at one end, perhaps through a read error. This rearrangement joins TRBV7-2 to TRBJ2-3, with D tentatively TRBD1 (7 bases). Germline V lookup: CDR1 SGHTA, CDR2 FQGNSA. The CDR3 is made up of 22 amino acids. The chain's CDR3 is CASSLAYRGLEGSGISTGTQYF. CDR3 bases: TGTGCCAGCAGCTTAGCGTATAGGGGGCTGGAGGGTAGCGGCATTTCAACAGGTACGCAGTATTTT.

CDR3 coding DNA: TGCGCCAGCAGTCGGGACTACGATACGCAGTATTTT. It is translated as CASSRDYDTQYF. The chain combines TRBV4-1 with TRBJ2-3; 7 bases map to TRBD2. Germline lookup yields CDR1 MGHRA and CDR2 YSYEKL. The CDR3 spans 12 residues. Trimming cost V 6 bases and J 6 bases; bases outside gene matches: 3.

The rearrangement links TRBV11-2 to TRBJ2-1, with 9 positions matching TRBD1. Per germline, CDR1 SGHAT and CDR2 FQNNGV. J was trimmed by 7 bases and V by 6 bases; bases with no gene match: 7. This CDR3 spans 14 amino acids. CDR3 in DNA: TGTGCCAGCAGACGGGGACAGGGAGGGAATGAGCAGTTCTTC. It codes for CASRRGQGGNEQFF.

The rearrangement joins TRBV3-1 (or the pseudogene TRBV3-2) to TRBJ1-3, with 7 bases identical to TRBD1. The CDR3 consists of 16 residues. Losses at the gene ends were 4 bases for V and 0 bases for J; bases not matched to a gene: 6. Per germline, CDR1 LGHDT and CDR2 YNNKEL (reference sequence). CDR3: CASSRTGTVSGNTIYF. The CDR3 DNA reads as TGTGCCAGCAGCCGAACCGGGACAGTCTCTGGAAACACCATATATTTT.

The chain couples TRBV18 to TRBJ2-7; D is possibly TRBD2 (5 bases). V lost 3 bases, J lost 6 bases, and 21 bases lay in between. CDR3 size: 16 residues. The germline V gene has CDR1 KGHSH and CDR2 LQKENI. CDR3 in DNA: TGTGCCAGCTCACCGGACGGATCCCACCCTGGAGGCGAGCAGTACTTC. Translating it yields CASSPDGSHPGGEQYF.